Listed below are T cell receptor beta chains from one sample, sequenced in a study of T cell repertoires in cytomegalovirus infection. TCRdb re-derived calls from the reads in MiXCR, one entry per CDR3 protein. The table shows around 110,000 distinct CDR3 sequences, with about 9.5% occurring only once. For these TCRs, the target antigens are not known. Specimen: PBMCs, sequenced either directly or after in vitro stimulation (not recorded which). The receptors originated from a human donor in good health (CMV status not recorded). Some clones in this sample may be carry-over from other donors' samples. The CDR3 runs from the conserved cysteine through the conserved F or W. The D gene is left open where the match is weak. The size of a clone is reported for some rows only, either as once, few or many, or as a class for expanded clones.

>TRBV19|TRBJ1-5|-|-
CASSIWDRNQPQHF
TGTGCCAGTAGTATTTGGGACCGAAATCAGCCCCAGCATTTT
>TRBV20-1|TRBJ2-1|-|-
CSARSPAYNEQFF
TGCAGTGCTAGATCCCCCGCGTACAATGAGCAGTTCTTC
>TRBV2|TRBJ1-5|-|-
CASKRTRQDQPQHF
TGTGCCAGCAAAAGGACCCGGCAGGATCAGCCCCAGCATTTT
>TRBV6-8|TRBJ1-1|-|-
CASRSGVTEAFF
TGTGCCAGCAGGTCTGGGGTTACTGAAGCTTTCTTT
>TRBV7-8|TRBJ1-5|-|many
CASSQQGYQPQHF
TGTGCCAGCAGCCAACAGGGTTACCAGCCCCAGCATTTT
>TRBV19|TRBJ2-1|-|-
CASRVSGGAHNNEQFF
TGTGCCAGTAGGGTCTCTGGCGGGGCACATAACAATGAGCAGTTCTTC
>TRBV7-2|TRBJ2-5|-|many
CASSSSRAQETQYF
TGTGCCAGCAGCTCCTCTCGGGCGCAAGAGACCCAGTACTTC
>TRBV7-9|TRBJ2-1|-|few
CASRDYSYNEQFF
TGTGCCAGCAGGGACTACTCCTACAATGAGCAGTTCTTC
>TRBV19|TRBJ2-5|-|-
CASSIDGRTQYF
TGTGCCAGTAGTATAGATGGGCGTACCCAGTACTTC
>TRBV2|TRBJ1-2|-|few
CASSWSADYGYTF
TGTGCCAGCAGTTGGTCCGCGGACTATGGCTACACCTTC
>TRBV6-5|TRBJ2-5|-|many
CASNFQKSGVGQETQYF
TGTGCCAGCAACTTTCAGAAAAGCGGGGTCGGACAGGAGACCCAGTACTTC